These 11 T cell receptor beta chains came from one sample sequenced in a study of blood T cell repertoires in COVID-19. Sequencing was performed with immunoSEQ multiplex PCR; in TCRdb, only in-frame clones are kept and a portion is missing. The data show about 190,000 clones, approximately 78% seen once. The sample was peripheral blood. The receptors originated from a woman aged 80 or over with active or convalescent COVID-19.

V usage is TRBV28 and J usage is TRBJ1-2, with 7 positions matching TRBD1. Germline lookup yields CDR1 MDHEN and CDR2 SYDVKM. The length of the CDR3 is 12 residues. With V trimmed by 5 bases and J by 13 bases, 10 bases remained unmatched. CDR3 bases: TGTGCCAGCAGTGAACCGGGACAGCTCTCCACCTTC. It specifies CASSEPGQLSTF.

The chain employs TRBV29-1 and TRBJ1-2; 7 positions match TRBD1. CDR3 length: 15 amino acids. Looked up from germline, CDR1 is SQVTM and CDR2 is ANQGSEA. J gave up 3 bases and V 8 bases, and 15 bases lay outside the gene matches. The CDR3 here is CSTTRAGGVDYGYTF. CDR3 sequence (DNA): TGCAGCACTACTAGGGCAGGGGGTGTCGACTATGGCTACACCTTC.

The sample holds a few counts of this clone. This chain uses TRBV27 with TRBJ2-7; 7 bases fit TRBD1. The CDR3 extends over 13 amino acids. Germline assignment: CDR1 MNHEY and CDR2 SMNVEV (reference sequence). V lost 6 bases to trimming and J lost 3 bases; unmatched junction nucleotides: 5. The CDR3 DNA is TGTGCCAGCAGCCGGGACAGCTTCTACGAGCAGTACTTC. Its translation: CASSRDSFYEQYF.

This CDR3 is CASSSQGWHEQYF. DNA for the CDR3: TGTGCCAGTAGCTCACAGGGTTGGCACGAGCAGTACTTC. The chain links TRBV19 to TRBJ2-7, with D perhaps matching TRBD1 (6 bases). This CDR3 has 13 amino acids. V gave up 6 bases and J gave up 5 bases, with 14 bases separating them. In germline, CDR1 is LNHDA, CDR2 SQIVND (reference sequence).

The rearrangement joins TRBV19 to TRBJ1-1; D is undetermined. The CDR3 sequence is 14 residues long. Trimming pared 8 bases from V and 4 bases from J, leaving 17 bases between. The germline gives CDR1 LNHDA, CDR2 SQIVND (reference sequence). CDR3 in amino acids: CASYVSSLSTEAFF. The CDR3 coding sequence is TGTGCCAGTTACGTTTCTAGCTTGTCCACTGAAGCTTTCTTT.

This clone was seen more than once but under ten times. The gene calls are TRBV5-6 and TRBJ2-7; 9 bases map to TRBD1. The CDR3 runs 12 residues. The germline V gene has CDR1 SGHDT and CDR2 YYEEEE. The junction had 5 bases not matched to a gene; V was cut back by 4 bases and J by 9 bases. The CDR3 is CASSRTGGGQYF. DNA for the CDR3: TGTGCCAGCAGCCGAACAGGGGGCGGGCAGTACTTC. Combining the CDR3 with reference TRBV5-6 and TRBJ2-7 gives the whole variable domain DAGVTQSPTHLIKTRGQQVTLRCSPKSGHDTVSWYQQALGQGPQFIFQYYEEEERQRGNFPDRFSGHQFPNYSSELNVNALLLGDSALYLCASSRTGGGQYFGPGTRLTVT.

The V gene is TRBV4-3, the J gene TRBJ2-1, with D possibly matching TRBD2 (5 bases). CDR3 length equals 15 residues. Germline assignment: CDR1 LGHNA and CDR2 YSLEER. The ends were cut back, 4 bases at V and 4 bases at J, with 14 bases in the middle. This chain's CDR3 is CASSLNNGVYNEQFF. The DNA of the CDR3 is TGCGCCAGCAGCCTCAACAACGGGGTTTACAATGAGCAGTTCTTC.

The J gene is TRBJ1-4, the V gene TRBV10-3; 8 bases are shared with TRBD1. The CDR3 loop spans 15 amino acids. Germline V gene sequence: CDR1 ENHRY, CDR2 SYGVKD. V shed 4 bases, J shed 0 bases, and the junction held 1 base outside the gene matches. CDR3 DNA sequence: TGTGCCATCAGTGCAGGGGGCGCAACTAATGAAAAACTGTTTTTT. Amino acid sequence: CAISAGGATNEKLFF.

The chain links TRBV7-2 to TRBJ2-1, with D unresolved. V was trimmed by 1 base and J by 2 bases, leaving 6 bases between them. CDR1 is SGHTA and CDR2 is FQGNSA in the germline V gene. The CDR3 runs to 14 residues. CDR3 coding DNA: TGTGCCAGCAGCTTAGGCCGGGCCTACAATGAGCAGTTCTTC. This codes for CASSLGRAYNEQFF.

V and J are TRBV2 and TRBJ2-2; 10 nucleotides match TRBD1. CDR1 is SNHLY and CDR2 is FYNNEI in the germline V gene. V trimming: 2 bases; J trimming: 0 bases; junction bases outside the gene matches: 6. The CDR3 totals 18 residues. The CDR3 here is CASSEPGQGRPNTGELFF. DNA for the CDR3: TGTGCCAGCAGTGAACCGGGACAGGGGCGCCCGAACACCGGGGAGCTGTTTTTT. Complete variable domain (other parts from reference TRBV2 and TRBJ2-2): EPEVTQTPSHQVTQMGQEVILRCVPISNHLYFYWYRQILGQKVEFLVSFYNNEISEKSEIFDDQFSVERPDGSNFTLKIRSTKLEDSAMYFCASSEPGQGRPNTGELFFGEGSRLTVL.

The chain has TRBV15 and TRBJ2-5; 7 nucleotides match TRBD1. Trimming took 2 bases from V and 3 from J; bases not matched to a gene: 0. Germline CDR1 reads LNHNV; CDR2 reads YYDKDF (reference sequence). This CDR3 comprises 13 residues. CDR3 nucleotide sequence: TGTGCCACCAGCAGAACAGGGGAAGAGACCCAGTACTTC. Amino acid sequence: CATSRTGEETQYF. The whole variable domain, filled in from reference TRBV15 and TRBJ2-5, reads DAMVIQNPRYQVTQFGKPVTLSCSQTLNHNVMYWYQQKSSQAPKLLFHYYDKDFNNEADTPDNFQSRRPNTSFCFLDIRSPGLGDTAMYLCATSRTGEETQYFGPGTRLLVL.